This T cell receptor (beta chain) was recovered during a study of Graves' ophthalmopathy and Graves' hyperthyroidism (dated by TCRdb to about 2018). Study-level background: Peripheral blood was collected at initial diagnosis, before any treatment. In total, 135 blood samples were TCR-sequenced: approximately 42 ophthalmopathy, around 75 hyperthyroidism and roughly 17 hyperthyroidism-to-ophthalmopathy patients. A discovery set of 100 patients (43 ophthalmopathy, 55 to 65 stable hyperthyroidism) was enrolled to explore V-J signatures distinguishing ophthalmopathy from hyperthyroidism. For training and testing, the roughly 97 patients in the discovery cohort were randomly divided in a 7:3 ratio. Following sampling, methimazole starting at 30 mg daily was administered to hyperthyroidism patients, and high-dose intravenous methylprednisolone was administered to ophthalmopathy patients. For independent validation, a separate cohort was made up of around 19 hyperthyroidism patients plus 17 patients who later progressed from hyperthyroidism to ophthalmopathy. To tell Graves' ophthalmopathy apart from Graves' hyperthyroidism, and to predict which patients would progress to ophthalmopathy, the study relied on TCR beta repertoire signatures. In roughly 6 hyperthyroidism patients, the T-cell repertoire of thyroid tissue was compared with the T-cell repertoire of blood.

For repertoire sequencing, TCR beta CDR3 regions were amplified from RNA transcripts. HTBI primers and the Qiagen OneStep RT-PCR kit were used in a first-round RT-PCR, which was followed by a second-round multiplex PCR, size selection and purification. The libraries underwent paired-end sequencing with 100 bp reads on an Illumina HiSeq2000. Per the source publication's procedure: SOAPnuke was used to process the reads, throwing out any read that had adapters, had uncalled bases, had a mean Phred below 15, or lacked an exact constant-primer or identifier match. COPE v1.2.5 was used to merge the high-quality paired reads. Unique nucleotide sequences were defined as clonotypes and aligned to IMGT TRB V, D and J references using MiTCR v1.1. The analysis was limited to V-J combinations with a frequency above 0.0001, which together covered roughly 99% of the repertoires. For each V-J combination, a TCR clonal expansion and chaos score was defined as the ratio of F50 clonal expansion to chaos observed in the TCRdist matrix. Features were reduced by Welch's t-statistics and random forest to around 13 V-J combinations, which fed a naive Bayes classifier. The similarity between thyroid and blood repertoires was quantified using the Morisita-Horn index. The public reads were reanalyzed by TCRdb: fastp trimming at Q25, MiXCR alignment, in-frame beta chains only. Rows are combined by CDR3 protein, so each entry shows the most common genes and DNA. TCRdb assigned the V and J calls; the authors' analysis was not used. The sample table lists roughly 480,000 distinct CDR3 sequences, about 15% of them with a count of one. The top ten constitute about 9.4% of the sample.

From the cysteine through the phenylalanine, the CDR3 covers 17 amino acids. Only CDR3 DNA remains: 51 bases, in frame from the first base. According to the germline V gene, CDR1 reads MDHEN and CDR2 reads SYDVKM. Patients with ophthalmopathy had moderately to severely active disease, with a Clinical Activity Score of 3 or more, a NOSPECS grade of 4 or more, and a disease duration of less than 3 months. Patients were excluded if they had other autoimmune diseases, uncontrolled infections, pregnancy or lactation. Clinical symptoms, serum thyroxine, TRAb, thyroid ultrasound and orbital computed tomography were used for diagnosis. PBMCs were isolated from around 10 ml of fresh peripheral blood by Ficoll-Paque density gradient centrifugation. Total RNA was extracted with Trizol reagent and quality-checked on an Agilent 2100 Bioanalyzer. This clonotype was detected a few times. What antigen it recognizes has not been identified. The junction shows a germline mismatch at one end, possibly a read error.

Points the paper makes about the study in general: In validation, the model predicted ophthalmopathy progression with about 71% sensitivity and about 73% specificity; some 13 predicted patients were CT-confirmed with GO in a median of about 6.2 months. No statistical method was used to predetermine the sample size, and group allocation was not hidden from the investigators. The 13-signature model separated ophthalmopathy from stable hyperthyroidism with approximately 90% sensitivity and approximately 83% specificity in cross-validation, and 80%/75% in the test set. Most expanded thyroid clonotypes with a frequency above 0.001 also appeared in blood, which suggests that blood repertoires may reflect the immune response in the thyroid.

This sequence originates from a woman aged 25 to 39 with Graves' ophthalmopathy. Donor details come from another sample of the same person, matched by shared clones. This chain joins TRBV28 to TRBJ2-4; TRBD1 is a possible D gene, resting on 5 matching bases. The sequencing sample was made of blood. The DNA is TGTGCCAGCAGTCCCCTAGGTGCCAGGGTGTCCAAAAACATTAAGTACTTC. Its coded protein is CASSPLGARVSKNIKYF.